The 31 T cell receptor beta chains below come from one sample, sequenced in a study of cytomegalovirus exposure and HLA in healthy donors. PCR amplification relied on 60 Vbeta primers (plus 13 Jbeta primers). Profiling relied on immunoSEQ multiplex PCR, and the TCRdb table lists in-frame clones only, not all of them. The sample lists around 150,000 clones, 60% to 85% seen once, with around 3.3% in the top ten. The sequenced material came from PBMCs. The receptors stem from a woman between 40 and 50 years old in good health and CMV-seronegative.

The J gene is TRBJ1-2, the V gene TRBV9; a possible D gene is TRBD1 (6 bases). The V and J ends lost 5 bases and 4 bases respectively, with 18 bases between them. The germline gives CDR1 SGDLS, CDR2 YYNGEE. CDR3 length: 15 amino acids. This chain's CDR3 is CASSTGGAAGYGYTF. CDR3 DNA: TGTGCCAGCAGTACCGGGGGGGCGGCTGGCTATGGCTACACCTTC.

In its sample, this clone was seen once. This chain connects TRBV18 to TRBJ1-1; the D is unclear. Trimming took 9 bases from V and 1 from J, leaving 15 bases between them. CDR1 is KGHSH and CDR2 is LQKENI in the germline V gene. This CDR3 contains 14 residues. CDR3 amino acids: CASAYDRSNTEAFF. CDR3 DNA: TGTGCCAGTGCCTATGATAGATCGAACACTGAAGCTTTCTTT.

The chain uses TRBV7-9 and TRBJ1-6; 12 bases line up with TRBD1. CDR1 is SEHNR and CDR2 is FQNEAQ in the germline V gene (reference sequence). Unmatched junction bases numbered 5, after V lost 5 bases and J lost 6 bases. CDR3 length: 16 residues. The CDR3, as DNA: TGTGCCAGCAGCGACGGGACAGGGGGCGTTAATTCACCCCTCCACTTT. Its translation is CASSDGTGGVNSPLHF.

This rearrangement joins TRBV5-5 to TRBJ1-3; a possible D gene is TRBD1 (6 bases). Looked up from germline, CDR1 is SGHKS and CDR2 is YYEKEE (reference sequence). Trimming removed 0 bases from V and 8 bases from J, with 12 bases in between. CDR3 length: 14 residues. CDR3 bases: TGTGCCAGCAGCTTGGTACAGGGTGCGTACACCATATATTTT. It codes for CASSLVQGAYTIYF.

The table lists this clone with a count of one. This chain uses TRBV2 with TRBJ1-1; D may be TRBD1 (5 bases). The CDR3 spans 14 residues. Germline CDR1 and CDR2: SNHLY and FYNNEI. Trimming took 6 bases from V and 2 from J, leaving 13 bases between them. The CDR3 here is CASSYDSQNTEAFF. The DNA of the CDR3 is TGTGCCAGCAGCTATGACAGCCAAAACACTGAAGCTTTCTTT.

The rearrangement links TRBV28 to TRBJ1-1; D unresolved. Germline CDR1 and CDR2: MDHEN and SYDVKM. The CDR3 is 14 amino acids. Trimming removed 6 bases from V and 5 bases from J, with 16 bases in between. The DNA for the CDR3 is TGTGCCAGCAGCCTCGCCCGGGGTGGTACTGAAGCTTTCTTT. Protein sequence: CASSLARGGTEAFF.

This clone has just one count. CDR3 nucleotide sequence: TGTGCCAGCTCACCAACAGGGGATAGTGATCAGCCCCAGCATTTT. Its translation: CASSPTGDSDQPQHF. V and J are TRBV18 and TRBJ1-5; TRBD1 matches 7 bases. Trimming took 2 bases from V and 5 from J; bases not matched to a gene: 6. The CDR3 extends over 15 amino acids. Germline CDR1 and CDR2: KGHSH and LQKENI.

The chain's CDR3 is CAISESDSPSYEQYF. In DNA, the CDR3 is TGTGCCATCAGTGAGTCAGACAGCCCCTCCTACGAGCAGTACTTC. The J gene is TRBJ2-7, the V gene TRBV10-3; tentative D call: TRBD1 (5 bases). In germline, CDR1 is ENHRY, CDR2 SYGVKD. The CDR3 is made up of 15 amino acids. Trimming took off 0 bases at V and 0 bases at J, with 9 bases between the two ends.

V gene TRBV5-8 combines with J gene TRBJ1-2, with 9 nucleotides matching TRBD1. Losses at the gene ends were 0 bases for V and 8 bases for J; bases not matched to a gene: 11. The CDR3 has 16 amino acids. Germline values: CDR1 SGHTS, CDR2 YDEGEE. CDR3 region: CASSLAGTGGFRGYTF. The CDR3 bases are TGTGCCAGCAGCTTGGCCGGAACAGGGGGCTTTAGGGGCTACACCTTC.

The J gene is TRBJ2-3, the V gene TRBV5-4, with 10 nucleotides matching TRBD2. The V segment lost 3 bases and the J segment 2 bases; nucleotides outside the gene matches: 6. This CDR3 contains 16 residues. CDR1 is SGHNT, CDR2 YYREEE, per germline (reference sequence). CDR3 DNA: TGTGCCAGCAGCTCGGGGGGGACTAGCGACACAGATACGCAGTATTTT. Amino acid sequence: CASSSGGTSDTDTQYF.

The rearrangement uses TRBV4-1 and TRBJ1-6; D gene unclear. The CDR3 is made up of 14 amino acids. Germline V gene sequence: CDR1 MGHRA, CDR2 YSYEKL. Trimming cost V 6 bases and J 7 bases, with 13 bases left between them. The CDR3 protein is CASSQRGKNSPLHF. In DNA, the CDR3 is TGCGCCAGCAGTCAAAGAGGGAAGAATTCACCCCTCCACTTT.

This sequence joins TRBV5-1 and TRBJ1-6; D unclear. The CDR3 is 15 amino acids. Trimming took off 4 bases at V and 5 bases at J, with 13 bases between the two ends. The germline gives CDR1 SGHRS, CDR2 YFSETQ. Here the CDR3 reads CASSPGRANNSPLHF. As DNA, the CDR3 is TGCGCCAGCAGCCCTGGGAGGGCCAATAATTCACCCCTCCACTTT.

This clone occurred once. This chain joins TRBV5-1 and TRBJ1-6; 11 bases match TRBD1. CDR3 length equals 14 residues. V shed 2 bases, J shed 18 bases, and the junction held 10 bases outside the gene matches. Germline-derived CDR1 and CDR2 are SGHRS and YFSETQ. The CDR3 DNA reads TGCGCCAGCAGCTTAGGGGACAGGGGGAACTCCCACCACTTT. The encoded protein is CASSLGDRGNSHHF.

The chain recombines TRBV5-6 with TRBJ1-2; 7 bases agree with TRBD1. CDR1 SGHDT and CDR2 YYEEEE come from the germline V gene. The CDR3 totals 14 residues. V trimming: 5 bases; J trimming: 2 bases; junction bases outside the gene matches: 6. The CDR3, as DNA: TGTGCCAGCAGTATACAGGGGCCCAACTATGGCTACACCTTC. Amino acids: CASSIQGPNYGYTF.

The chain uses TRBV19 and TRBJ1-2; 8 positions match TRBD1. Germline values: CDR1 LNHDA, CDR2 SQIVND (reference sequence). Trimming removed 5 bases from V and 4 bases from J; junction bases left unmatched: 6. CDR3 size: 14 residues. CDR3 protein: CASSADRAVYGYTF. CDR3 coding DNA: TGTGCCAGTAGTGCGGACAGGGCGGTCTATGGCTACACCTTC.

The chain combines TRBV25-1 with TRBJ2-1; possibly TRBD1 for D (6 bases). Germline CDR1 and CDR2: MGHDK and SYGVNS. This CDR3 spans 15 amino acids. Trimming stripped 5 bases from V and 5 bases from J, with 16 bases between. The CDR3: CASSSRGGFNNEQFF. The CDR3 DNA follows: TGTGCCAGCAGTTCCCGAGGGGGTTTTAACAATGAGCAGTTCTTC.

This chain joins TRBV2 and TRBJ1-2, with 9 bases fitting TRBD1. J was trimmed by 4 bases and V by 2 bases; bases with no gene match: 5. Germline lookup yields CDR1 SNHLY and CDR2 FYNNEI. The CDR3 covers 15 residues. CDR3 coding DNA: TGTGCCAGCAGTGAAATGTGGGGACAGGGCTATGGCTACACCTTC. Its translation: CASSEMWGQGYGYTF.

The chain combines TRBV5-4 with TRBJ2-3; TRBD2 matches at 11 bases. The CDR3 is 16 amino acids. Germline assignment: CDR1 SGHNT and CDR2 YYREEE (reference sequence). The ends lost 1 base at V and 4 bases at J; junction bases unmatched: 5. This chain's CDR3 is CASSLLPGLAADTQYF. The CDR3 coding sequence is TGTGCCAGCAGCTTGCTTCCGGGACTAGCGGCAGATACGCAGTATTTT.

The chain combines TRBV25-1 with TRBJ1-1; the D gene is possibly TRBD1 (6 bases). The CDR3 sequence is 13 residues long. Germline V CDR1 and CDR2: MGHDK, SYGVNS. V lost 6 bases and J lost 4, with 12 bases in between. The CDR3 coding sequence is TGTGCCAGCAGCCCGGGACACTTCACTGAAGCTTTCTTT. Translated: CASSPGHFTEAFF.

A word on this clone: This specimen includes other DNA sequences encoding the same CDR3. This chain joins TRBV5-4 and TRBJ1-1; D remains ambiguous. V dropped 4 bases and J dropped 0 bases, with 10 bases sitting between them. The CDR3 is 14 amino acids. Germline lookup yields CDR1 SGHNT and CDR2 YYREEE (reference sequence). CDR3 sequence reads: CASSLRGLNTEAFF. The CDR3 DNA reads TGTGCCAGCAGCCTCAGAGGGCTGAACACTGAAGCTTTCTTT.

V and J are TRBV5-1 and TRBJ2-1, with 7 bases identical to TRBD2. Trimming removed 4 bases from V and 8 bases from J; junction bases left unmatched: 12. Germline values: CDR1 SGHRS, CDR2 YFSETQ. The CDR3 loop spans 15 amino acids. This chain's CDR3 is CASSREGTLGDEQFF. CDR3 sequence (DNA): TGCGCCAGCAGCAGGGAGGGGACCCTTGGCGATGAGCAGTTCTTC. Looking up the rest from reference TRBV5-1 and TRBJ2-1 gives the full variable domain: KAGVTQTPRYLIKTRGQQVTLSCSPISGHRSVSWYQQTPGQGLQFLFEYFSETQRNKGNFPGRFSGRQFSNSRSEMNVSTLELGDSALYLCASSREGTLGDEQFFGPGTRLTVL.

The rearrangement uses TRBV5-6 and TRBJ2-7; possibly TRBD1 for D (5 bases). There are 13 residues in the CDR3. V was trimmed by 6 bases and J by 6 bases, leaving 16 bases between them. Germline assignment: CDR1 SGHDT and CDR2 YYEEEE. The CDR3 region has the DNA TGTGCCAGCACCCCTGGTCCAGGGCGCGAGCAGTACTTC. Residues: CASTPGPGREQYF.

The V call is TRBV9, the J call TRBJ2-7; D remains unclear. The germline CDR1 and CDR2 sequences are SGDLS and YYNGEE. This CDR3 has 13 amino acids. V lost 0 bases and J 2 bases, leaving 6 bases between the germline ends. CDR3: CASSVGATYEQYF. The CDR3 DNA is TGTGCCAGCAGCGTAGGGGCGACCTACGAGCAGTACTTC.

The V call is TRBV5-1, the J call TRBJ1-2; no definite D call. The CDR3 extends over 17 amino acids. Germline CDR1 and CDR2: SGHRS and YFSETQ. Trimming took 1 base from V and 8 from J, leaving 24 bases between them. The CDR3 here is CASSLYQEAASLLGYTF. CDR3 nucleotide sequence: TGCGCCAGCAGCTTGTATCAGGAGGCAGCCTCCCTATTGGGCTACACCTTC.

The genes are TRBV6-1 and TRBJ2-7; 8 positions match TRBD1. V shed 3 bases and J 5 bases; nucleotides not matched to a gene: 15. The CDR3 has 17 amino acids. Germline V lookup: CDR1 MNHNS, CDR2 SASEGT. CDR3 loop: CASSEIIGTGGGHEQYF. CDR3 nucleotides: TGTGCCAGCAGTGAGATAATCGGGACAGGAGGAGGACACGAGCAGTACTTC.

The V call is TRBV19, the J call TRBJ1-2; D is possibly TRBD1 (6 bases). Germline V gene sequence: CDR1 LNHDA, CDR2 SQIVND (reference sequence). V gave up 3 bases and J gave up 6 bases, with 14 bases separating them. This CDR3 contains 14 residues. This CDR3 reads CASSIPTGWNGYTF. CDR3 sequence (DNA): TGTGCCAGTAGTATTCCGACAGGTTGGAATGGCTACACCTTC. The full variable domain, its missing parts supplied by reference TRBV19 and TRBJ1-2, is DGGITQSPKYLFRKEGQNVTLSCEQNLNHDAMYWYRQDPGQGLRLIYYSQIVNDFQKGDIAEGYSVSREKKESFPLTVTSAQKNPTAFYLCASSIPTGWNGYTFGSGTRLTVV.

The rearrangement joins TRBV6-1 to TRBJ2-1; no clear D gene. Germline V lookup: CDR1 MNHNS, CDR2 SASEGT. The V end was cut by 6 bases, the J end by 8 bases, with 11 bases between. The length of the CDR3 is 12 residues. In DNA form, the CDR3 reads TGTGCCAGCAGAACCACCGGTTATGAGCAGTTCTTC. Amino acids: CASRTTGYEQFF.

This clone was counted only a few times. CDR3 amino acids: CASSQIDTTEAFF. In DNA form, the CDR3 reads TGCGCCAGCAGCCAAATAGACACCACTGAAGCTTTCTTT. V usage is TRBV4-1 and J usage is TRBJ1-1; no firm D call. CDR3 length: 13 residues. V gave up 2 bases and J gave up 4 bases, with 8 bases separating them. Per germline, CDR1 MGHRA and CDR2 YSYEKL.

The count of this clone is one. In DNA form, the CDR3 reads TGCGCCAGCAGCTTGGAGCCTTCCAGGGCCAGGGCTTCACCCCTCCACTTT. It specifies CASSLEPSRARASPLHF. V and J are TRBV5-1 and TRBJ1-6, with D perhaps matching TRBD1 (5 bases). CDR1 is SGHRS and CDR2 is YFSETQ in the germline V gene. Trimming removed 0 bases at V and 9 bases at J, with 19 bases between. The CDR3 runs 17 residues.

This clone came up a few times. The chain links TRBV7-7 to TRBJ2-5, with D perhaps matching TRBD2 (5 bases). Germline-derived CDR1 and CDR2 are SSHAT and FNYEAQ (reference sequence). The V gene lost 3 bases and the J gene lost 5 bases, with 13 bases spanning the gap. The CDR3 totals 14 residues. CDR3 bases: TGTGCCAGCAGCTTGGCGGGCCGACGGGAGACCCAGTACTTC. Translation gives CASSLAGRRETQYF. The full variable domain, completed using reference TRBV7-7 and TRBJ2-5, is GAGVSQSPRYKVTKRGQDVTLRCDPISSHATLYWYQQALGQGPEFLTYFNYEAQPDKSGLPSDRFSAERPEGSISTLTIQRTEQRDSAMYRCASSLAGRRETQYFGPGTRLLVL.

The chain's CDR3 is CASSLVVGTSGGGESDTQYF. The CDR3 DNA reads TGTGCCAGCAGCTTGGTTGTTGGGACTAGCGGGGGGGGAGAGAGCGATACGCAGTATTTT. The J gene is TRBJ2-3, the V gene TRBV5-4, with 16 nucleotides matching TRBD2. Germline trimming cut 0 bases from V and 6 bases from J; bases unmatched to any gene: 13. From germline, CDR1 is SGHNT and CDR2 YYREEE (reference sequence). The CDR3 covers 20 residues.